This paragraph reports one T cell receptor beta chain. Repertoires were generated with immunoSEQ multiplex PCR, while TCRdb's copy carries only in-frame clones and drops some. The top ten hold around 1.9% of the sample, which has approximately 5,900 clones, about 88% seen once. In germline, CDR1 is SNHLY, CDR2 FYNNEI. Trimming stripped 8 bases from V and 1 base from J, with 14 bases between. The length of the CDR3 is 14 residues. Time point: pre-treatment baseline. At 12 weeks after first infusion, RECIST 1.1 defined response for most patients. This sample was taken from a study of blood T cell dynamics during melanoma immunotherapy. Study at large: Standard first-line treatment here was pembrolizumab or nivolumab plus ipilimumab in metastatic melanoma.

Source: blood, taken from a patient treated with checkpoint blockade. This chain connects TRBV2 to TRBJ1-1; D unresolved. This receptor was obtained from a human donor with melanoma. The CDR3 sequence: CASREALRNTEAFF. Written as DNA, the CDR3 is TGTGCCAGCCGAGAGGCCCTCCGGAACACTGAAGCTTTCTTT.